This T cell receptor (beta chain) is drawn from a study of T cell responses to AZD1222 COVID-19 vaccine. Study results and limitations: The donor cohort was predominantly white British with a female majority, and clonal diversity may have been underestimated. Two AZD1222 doses significantly raised spike-specific TCR breadth and depth over controls.

Concerning this clone itself: The antigen remains unidentified.

V lost 0 bases and J 0 bases, leaving 13 bases between the germline ends. CDR3 length equals 17 residues. Looked up from germline, CDR1 is SGDLS and CDR2 is YYNGEE. The data were produced by immunoSEQ multiplex PCR, yet TCRdb's version contains in-frame clones alone and is incomplete. This sample has roughly 69,000 clones, with 80% found just once. The genes are TRBV9 and TRBJ1-3, with TRBD1 as a possible D gene (6 bases). This TCR was sampled from an adult who received the AZD1222 COVID-19 vaccine. Sequenced here: peripheral blood, sampled 28 days after the second AZD1222 dose. Here the CDR3 DNA reads TGTGCCAGCAGCGTAGCCGACGCGGGGGCCTCTGGAAACACCATATATTTT. Its translation is CASSVADAGASGNTIYF.